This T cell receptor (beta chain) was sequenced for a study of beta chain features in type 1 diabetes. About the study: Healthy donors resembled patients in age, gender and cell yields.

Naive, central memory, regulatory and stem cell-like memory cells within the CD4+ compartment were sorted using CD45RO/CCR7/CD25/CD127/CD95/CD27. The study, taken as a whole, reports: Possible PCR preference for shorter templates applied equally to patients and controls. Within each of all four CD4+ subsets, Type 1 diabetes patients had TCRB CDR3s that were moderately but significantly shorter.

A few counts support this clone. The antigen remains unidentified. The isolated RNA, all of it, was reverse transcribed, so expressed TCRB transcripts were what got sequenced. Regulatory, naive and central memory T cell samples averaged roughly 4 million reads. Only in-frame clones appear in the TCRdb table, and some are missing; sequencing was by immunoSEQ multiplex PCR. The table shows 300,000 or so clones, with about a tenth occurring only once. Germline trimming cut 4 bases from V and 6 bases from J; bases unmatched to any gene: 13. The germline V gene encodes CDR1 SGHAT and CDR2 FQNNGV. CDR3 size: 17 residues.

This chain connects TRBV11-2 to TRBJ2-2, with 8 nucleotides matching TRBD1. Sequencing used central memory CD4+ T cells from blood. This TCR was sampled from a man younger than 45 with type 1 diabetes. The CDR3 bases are TGTGCCAGCAGCTCAATTACCCGGACAGGGTTCGCCGGGGAGCTGTTTTTT. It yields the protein CASSSITRTGFAGELFF.